Following are 6 T cell receptor beta chains from one sample sequenced in a study of T cell responses to AZD1222 COVID-19 vaccine. TCRdb's table, derived via immunoSEQ multiplex PCR, lists solely in-frame clones and lacks some. The sample carries some 120,000 clones, roughly 86% recorded once. Specimen: peripheral blood, collected on day 0 of AZD1222 vaccination. All receptors derive from an adult in good health.

The V gene is TRBV5-6, the J gene TRBJ1-1, with a weak D call TRBD1 (6 bases). CDR3 length: 14 amino acids. Germline V lookup: CDR1 SGHDT, CDR2 YYEEEE. The ends were cut back, 0 bases at V and 3 bases at J, with 9 bases in the middle. CDR3: CASSLVGGHTEAFF. The CDR3 nucleotides read TGTGCCAGCAGCTTGGTCGGGGGCCACACTGAAGCTTTCTTT. Full variable domain (missing parts from reference TRBV5-6 and TRBJ1-1): DAGVTQSPTHLIKTRGQQVTLRCSPKSGHDTVSWYQQALGQGPQFIFQYYEEEERQRGNFPDRFSGHQFPNYSSELNVNALLLGDSALYLCASSLVGGHTEAFFGQGTRLTVV.

The genes are TRBV27 and TRBJ1-4; TRBD1 aligns across 7 bases. The V gene's germline CDR1 is MNHEY and CDR2 SMNVEV (reference sequence). The CDR3 sequence is 14 residues long. J was trimmed by 2 bases and V by 7 bases; bases with no gene match: 4. CDR3 loop: CASKAGGTNEKLFF. CDR3 nucleotides: TGTGCCAGCAAGGCAGGGGGGACTAATGAAAAACTGTTTTTT.

This rearrangement joins TRBV7-3 to TRBJ2-2; no definite D call. Trimming removed 5 bases at V and 6 bases at J, with 19 bases between. CDR3 length: 16 amino acids. Germline-derived CDR1 and CDR2 are SGHTA and FQGTGA. DNA of the CDR3: TGTGCCAGCAGCGCCCAACACGTGCCCCTGGCCGGGGAGCTGTTTTTT. Amino acids: CASSAQHVPLAGELFF.

J is TRBJ2-7 and V is TRBV9; 8 nucleotides match TRBD2. Germline V lookup: CDR1 SGDLS, CDR2 YYNGEE. The V gene end was trimmed by 0 bases and the J gene end by 7 bases; junction bases not matched to a gene: 12. CDR3 length: 16 amino acids. CDR3 residues: CASSVGVSGTVGEQYF. In DNA, the CDR3 is TGTGCCAGCAGCGTAGGGGTTAGCGGGACGGTAGGGGAGCAGTACTTC.

The chain is built from TRBV29-1 and TRBJ2-2; D gene uncertain. The germline V gene has CDR1 SQVTM and CDR2 ANQGSEA. The CDR3 consists of 13 residues. Trimming removed 6 bases at V and 0 bases at J, with 8 bases between. The CDR3 sequence is CSVDPSNTGELFF. CDR3 DNA sequence: TGCAGCGTAGATCCTTCGAACACCGGGGAGCTGTTTTTT.

The chain uses TRBV7-3 and TRBJ2-1; TRBD2 matches 7 bases. Germline V CDR1 and CDR2: SGHTA, FQGTGA. CDR3 size: 13 residues. V gave up 6 bases and J gave up 4 bases; unmatched junction bases: 3. Written as DNA, the CDR3 is TGTGCCAGCAGTGGGACTACTTACAATGAGCAGTTCTTC. Translated, it gives CASSGTTYNEQFF.